These 31 T cell receptor beta chains came from one sample sequenced in a study of cytomegalovirus exposure and HLA in healthy donors. The study ran its PCR with 60 Vbeta and 13 Jbeta primers. Data came from immunoSEQ multiplex PCR; TCRdb stores just in-frame clones and leaves some out. The table records 100,000 to 150,000 clones, approximately 77% of them present only once. The specimen sequenced was PBMCs. These TCRs come from a woman aged 55-69 years in good health and CMV-seronegative.

The CDR3 nucleotides read TGTGCCAGCAGCTCTCTCGGGGGGACTAGCGCAGGGAGAGAGCAGTACTTC. It specifies CASSSLGGTSAGREQYF. The chain couples TRBV7-2 to TRBJ2-5, with 10 nucleotides matching TRBD2. The V gene's germline CDR1 is SGHTA and CDR2 FQGNSA. V lost 4 bases and J lost 11; bases outside the gene matches: 19. The CDR3 totals 17 residues.

As DNA, the CDR3 is TGCGCCAGCAGAAGCGGACAGCAGAACACTGAAGCTTTCTTT. Its protein is CASRSGQQNTEAFF. The chain couples TRBV4-1 to TRBJ1-1; a possible D gene is TRBD1 (6 bases). Germline lookup yields CDR1 MGHRA and CDR2 YSYEKL. This CDR3 region has 14 residues. Trimming removed 6 bases from V and 1 base from J, with 12 bases in between.

The J gene is TRBJ2-2, the V gene TRBV5-6; 7 bases agree with TRBD1. CDR1 is SGHDT and CDR2 is YYEEEE in the germline V gene. The CDR3 spans 16 residues. The junction had 8 bases not matched to a gene; V was cut back by 1 base and J by 5 bases. Here the CDR3 DNA reads TGTGCCAGCAGCTTGTTTGGGGACAGTAGGACCGGGGAGCTGTTTTTT. Encoded protein: CASSLFGDSRTGELFF.

This clone was seen a handful of times. This sequence joins TRBV5-8 and TRBJ2-3, with 12 bases fitting TRBD1. CDR3 length equals 16 residues. The junction had 6 bases not matched to a gene; V was cut back by 4 bases and J by 3 bases. Germline CDR1 reads SGHTS; CDR2 reads YDEGEE. The CDR3 is CASSPGTGGWTDTQYF. The CDR3 nucleotides read TGTGCCAGCAGCCCGGGGACAGGGGGCTGGACAGATACGCAGTATTTT.

This sequence joins TRBV28 and TRBJ1-2; weak D call: TRBD1 (6 bases). The CDR3 is 12 residues long. Trimming cost V 3 bases and J 4 bases, with 6 bases left between them. Germline loops: CDR1 MDHEN, CDR2 SYDVKM. CDR3 residues: CASSLDSYGYTF. CDR3 coding DNA: TGTGCCAGCAGTTTGGACAGCTATGGCTACACCTTC.

The table lists this clone with a few counts. The chain links TRBV2 to TRBJ1-1; possibly TRBD1 for D (5 bases). Germline V gives CDR1 SNHLY, CDR2 FYNNEI. There are 16 residues in the CDR3. The V end was cut by 2 bases, the J end by 0 bases, with 13 bases between. For the CDR3, the DNA is TGTGCCAGCAGTGAATCGGGGGTCGCGGTGAACACTGAAGCTTTCTTT. Its translation: CASSESGVAVNTEAFF. The full variable domain, completed using reference TRBV2 and TRBJ1-1, is EPEVTQTPSHQVTQMGQEVILRCVPISNHLYFYWYRQILGQKVEFLVSFYNNEISEKSEIFDDQFSVERPDGSNFTLKIRSTKLEDSAMYFCASSESGVAVNTEAFFGQGTRLTVV.

The V gene is TRBV10-1, the J gene TRBJ2-7, with 7 positions matching TRBD2. The CDR3 runs 14 residues. Per germline, CDR1 WNHNN and CDR2 SYGVQD (reference sequence). Trimming removed 2 bases from V and 2 bases from J; junction bases left unmatched: 3. For the CDR3, the DNA is TGCGCCAGCAGTGAGGGGGAGGGAACCTACGAGCAGTACTTC. This translates into CASSEGEGTYEQYF.

The sample holds one count of this clone. The chain has TRBV28 and TRBJ1-3; D might be TRBD1 (5 bases). This CDR3 region has 12 residues. Per germline, CDR1 MDHEN and CDR2 SYDVKM. Trimming pared 9 bases from V and 3 bases from J, leaving 9 bases between. Here the CDR3 reads CASGGVGNTIYF. CDR3 coding DNA: TGTGCCAGTGGGGGGGTTGGAAACACCATATATTTT.

This rearrangement joins TRBV28 to TRBJ1-6; 8 bases match TRBD1. Germline V lookup: CDR1 MDHEN, CDR2 SYDVKM. The CDR3 has 17 amino acids. V shed 4 bases and J 1 base; nucleotides not matched to a gene: 6. CDR3 loop: CASSSPRDRSYNSPLHF. The DNA of the CDR3 is TGTGCCAGCAGTTCTCCCCGGGACAGGTCCTATAATTCACCCCTCCACTTT. Using reference TRBV28 and TRBJ1-6 for the parts outside the CDR3, the full variable domain is DVKVTQSSRYLVKRTGEKVFLECVQDMDHENMFWYRQDPGLGLRLIYFSYDVKMKEKGDIPEGYSVSREKKERFSLILESASTNQTSMYLCASSSPRDRSYNSPLHFGNGTRLTVT.

This clone was seen a single time. The chain has TRBV21-1 and TRBJ1-2; the listed D gene, TRBD1, was not tested against the DNA. TRBV21-1 represents a pseudogene. CDR3 length equals 14 residues. CDR3 region: CASSKPSGERGYTF. CDR3 in DNA: TGTGCCAGCAGCAAACCCTCAGGGGAGAGGGGCTACACCTTC.

This clone was detected only once. This chain links TRBV7-9 with TRBJ2-2; D perhaps matches TRBD1 (6 bases). The V gene's germline CDR1 is SEHNR and CDR2 FQNEAQ (reference sequence). This CDR3 has 17 residues. Between the trimmed V and J ends, which lost 5 bases and 1 base, there was a span of 17 bases. The CDR3 nucleotides are TGTGCCAGCAGCCCCACCCGCGCCAGGGGGAACACCGGGGAGCTGTTTTTT. Its translation is CASSPTRARGNTGELFF. Full variable domain (missing parts from reference TRBV7-9 and TRBJ2-2): DTGVSQNPRHKITKRGQNVTFRCDPISEHNRLYWYRQTLGQGPEFLTYFQNEAQLEKSRLLSDRFSAERPKGSFSTLEIQRTEQGDSAMYLCASSPTRARGNTGELFFGEGSRLTVL.

The chain employs TRBV6-5 and TRBJ1-4, with TRBD1 matching 7 bases. The V segment lost 7 bases and the J segment 3 bases; nucleotides outside the gene matches: 2. The CDR3 is 13 residues long. The V gene's germline CDR1 is MNHEY and CDR2 SVGAGI. The CDR3 DNA is TGTGCCAGCAAAGGGACAGCTAATGAAAAACTGTTTTTT. The encoded protein is CASKGTANEKLFF.

This chain connects TRBV7-2 to TRBJ1-5; D is possibly TRBD1 (5 bases). The length of the CDR3 is 14 residues. Germline-derived CDR1 and CDR2 are SGHTA and FQGNSA. The V end lost 1 base, the J end lost 9 bases, and 13 bases lay between the germline ends. The CDR3 protein is CASSLDRGDRPQHF. DNA for the CDR3: TGTGCCAGCAGCTTAGATAGGGGTGACAGGCCCCAGCATTTT.

This clone showed up just once. This sequence joins TRBV19 and TRBJ1-1; D is unresolved. The germline V and J ends were trimmed by 6 bases and 0 bases, with 8 bases remaining between them. The germline gives CDR1 LNHDA, CDR2 SQIVND (reference sequence). CDR3 length: 13 amino acids. Written as DNA, the CDR3 is TGTGCCAGTAGCCGAAGCGTGAACACTGAAGCTTTCTTT. It specifies CASSRSVNTEAFF.

This chain links TRBV6-6 with TRBJ1-5; the match to TRBD1 covers 7 bases. This CDR3 is 14 amino acids long. Per the germline V gene, CDR1 is MNHNY and CDR2 is SVGAGI (reference sequence). V trimming: 2 bases; J trimming: 6 bases; junction bases outside the gene matches: 4. The CDR3 protein is CASSYDRAGQPQHF. The CDR3 bases are TGTGCCAGCAGTTACGACAGGGCCGGTCAGCCCCAGCATTTT.

V gene TRBV7-3 combines with J gene TRBJ2-2; a possible D gene is TRBD1 (6 bases). The V end lost 5 bases, the J end lost 4 bases, and 17 bases lay between the germline ends. Germline CDR1 and CDR2: SGHTA and FQGTGA. This CDR3 comprises 16 residues. The CDR3, as DNA: TGTGCCAGCAGCCAAACGTCCGGACAGATCACCGGGGAGCTGTTTTTT. It yields the protein CASSQTSGQITGELFF.

The sample holds a few counts of this clone. This sequence joins TRBV11-3 and TRBJ2-1; 14 bases map to TRBD2. V lost 5 bases and J lost 10; bases outside the gene matches: 10. This CDR3 comprises 16 residues. CDR1 is SGHNT and CDR2 is YENEEA in the germline V gene. As DNA, the CDR3 is TGTGCCAGCAGCGCACCCGGGACTAGCGGGAGTCGCGAGCAGTTCTTC. As protein: CASSAPGTSGSREQFF.

This chain connects TRBV5-4 to TRBJ2-1; TRBD2 aligns across 8 bases. The J segment lost 2 bases and the V segment lost 4 bases, leaving 11 bases of the junction unmatched. Germline V gene data show CDR1 as SGHNT and CDR2 as YYREEE (reference sequence). The CDR3 length is 17 residues. The CDR3 DNA reads TGTGCCAGCAGCCGGGGGGGTGGGGGAGGCCCCTACAATGAGCAGTTCTTC. As protein: CASSRGGGGGPYNEQFF. Complete variable domain (other parts from reference TRBV5-4 and TRBJ2-1): ETGVTQSPTHLIKTRGQQVTLRCSSQSGHNTVSWYQQALGQGPQFIFQYYREEENGRGNFPPRFSGLQFPNYSSELNVNALELDDSALYLCASSRGGGGGPYNEQFFGPGTRLTVL.

The rearrangement joins TRBV5-5 to TRBJ2-6; 9 nucleotides match TRBD2. Trimming at V came to 1 base and at J to 2 bases, leaving 4 bases not matched to a gene. Germline V CDR1 and CDR2: SGHKS, YYEKEE (reference sequence). The CDR3 has 17 residues. CDR3: CASSLPAGGPGANVLTF. Here the CDR3 DNA reads TGTGCCAGCAGCTTGCCGGCGGGAGGGCCTGGGGCCAACGTCCTGACTTTC.

The V gene is TRBV5-1, the J gene TRBJ1-1, with TRBD1 as a possible D gene (5 bases). The CDR3 is made up of 16 amino acids. Germline V gives CDR1 SGHRS, CDR2 YFSETQ. Deletions cut 0 bases from V and 6 bases from J, with 18 bases between. CDR3 sequence (DNA): TGCGCCAGCAGCTTGGATGTTTCAGGGAAGACCTCTGAAGCTTTCTTT. Translation gives CASSLDVSGKTSEAFF.

The sample holds a few counts of this clone. The rearrangement uses TRBV7-9 and TRBJ1-5; a weak D match, TRBD1 (5 bases). Trimming stripped 7 bases from V and 4 bases from J, with 8 bases between. Per germline, CDR1 SEHNR and CDR2 FQNEAQ (reference sequence). The CDR3 sequence is 12 residues long. Written as DNA, the CDR3 is TGTGCCAGCACCGCAGGGAATCAGCCCCAGCATTTT. Protein sequence: CASTAGNQPQHF.

This clone has only one observation. The rearrangement uses TRBV28 and TRBJ1-1, with a possible D match to TRBD1 (6 bases). This CDR3 has 15 amino acids. In germline, CDR1 is MDHEN, CDR2 SYDVKM. Trimming stripped 3 bases from V and 1 base from J, with 12 bases between. Here the CDR3 reads CASSFSGHRNTEAFF. The CDR3 region has the DNA TGTGCCAGCAGTTTCTCGGGACATAGGAACACTGAAGCTTTCTTT.

The gene calls are TRBV21-1 and TRBJ1-4. TRBV21-1 represents a pseudogene. The CDR3 consists of 16 residues. The CDR3 loop reads CASSKSLGAGDEKLFF. CDR3 coding DNA: TGTGCCAGCAGCAAATCCCTAGGGGCGGGGGATGAAAAACTGTTTTTT.

This chain connects TRBV19 to TRBJ1-1; D unclear. Germline V gene lookup returns CDR1 LNHDA and CDR2 SQIVND (reference sequence). Trimming removed 1 base from V and 6 bases from J, with 9 bases in between. There are 13 residues in the CDR3. CDR3 region: CASSIGRRAEAFF. The CDR3 DNA reads as TGTGCCAGTAGTATAGGGAGGAGGGCTGAAGCTTTCTTT.

This chain connects TRBV5-1 to TRBJ2-1; the match to TRBD1 covers 7 bases. The CDR3 loop spans 15 amino acids. With V trimmed by 4 bases and J by 4 bases, 8 bases remained unmatched. Germline assignment: CDR1 SGHRS and CDR2 YFSETQ. The CDR3 protein is CASSLRQGVYNEQFF. The CDR3 coding sequence is TGCGCCAGCAGCCTCCGGCAGGGGGTGTACAATGAGCAGTTCTTC.

V is TRBV7-2 and J is TRBJ2-6; D unresolved. Trimming shortened V by 3 bases and J by 0 bases, and 6 bases separated the two germline ends. Germline loops: CDR1 SGHTA, CDR2 FQGNSA. The CDR3 loop spans 15 amino acids. The CDR3 reads CASSFRSSGANVLTF. In nucleotides, the CDR3 is TGTGCCAGCAGCTTTAGGAGCTCTGGGGCCAACGTCCTGACTTTC.

The V gene is TRBV11-2, the J gene TRBJ1-2; tentative D call: TRBD1 (6 bases). The CDR3 sequence is 14 residues long. Germline CDR1 reads SGHAT; CDR2 reads FQNNGV. The germline V and J ends were trimmed by 0 bases and 2 bases, with 7 bases remaining between them. The CDR3, as DNA: TGTGCCAGCAGCTTAGAAAGGGGGAACTATGGCTACACCTTC. Its protein product is CASSLERGNYGYTF.

CDR3 protein: CASSLTGQGVTEAFF. The DNA of the CDR3 is TGCGCCAGCAGCTTGACGGGACAGGGGGTCACCGAAGCTTTCTTT. The V gene is TRBV5-1, the J gene TRBJ1-1; TRBD1 agrees at 11 bases. V was pared by 1 base and J by 8 bases, with 7 bases of the junction left unmatched. In germline, CDR1 is SGHRS, CDR2 YFSETQ. The length of the CDR3 is 15 residues.

This chain uses TRBV19 with TRBJ2-2; unclear D gene. The CDR3 loop spans 14 amino acids. Germline V gene sequence: CDR1 LNHDA, CDR2 SQIVND (reference sequence). Deletions cut 5 bases from V and 1 base from J, with 8 bases between. The CDR3 sequence: CASSYHGNTGELFF. In DNA form, the CDR3 reads TGTGCCAGTAGTTACCACGGGAACACCGGGGAGCTGTTTTTT.

The V call is TRBV15, the J call TRBJ2-1; no clear D gene. The CDR3 has 15 amino acids. The germline CDR1 and CDR2 sequences are LNHNV and YYDKDF (reference sequence). V lost 1 base and J 1 base, leaving 8 bases between the germline ends. CDR3 amino acids: CATSRVQASYNEQFF. The CDR3 DNA sequence: TGTGCCACCAGCAGAGTCCAGGCGTCCTACAATGAGCAGTTCTTC.

This clone was found a few times. The V call is TRBV7-6, the J call TRBJ2-5; D uncertain. The length of the CDR3 is 16 residues. CDR1 is SGHVS, CDR2 FNYEAQ, per germline. Between the trimmed V and J ends, which lost 7 bases and 2 bases, there was a span of 20 bases. CDR3 in amino acids: CASTPVAPRPQETQYF. CDR3 nucleotides: TGTGCCAGCACCCCGGTTGCGCCCAGGCCACAAGAGACCCAGTACTTC. The variable domain in full, with the rest retrieved from reference TRBV7-6 and TRBJ2-5, is GAGVSQSPRYKVTKRGQDVALRCDPISGHVSLYWYRQALGQGPEFLTYFNYEAQQDKSGLPNDRFSAERPEGSISTLTIQRTEQRDSAMYRCASTPVAPRPQETQYFGPGTRLLVL.